This T cell receptor beta chain came from a study of blood T cell repertoires in COVID-19. Study information: Acute and convalescent COVID-19 specimens originated in the United States, Italy and Spain. PBMCs, B-cell-depleted T cells, or T cells provided the cDNA or gDNA that made up the material.

In the original workflow: Amplified reference gene primers provided the basis for estimating nucleated cell counts. The protocol was immunoSEQ multiplex PCR, while the TCRdb copy is restricted to in-frame clones and leaves out a portion. Clonal size and the V and J genes are those of that table, whereas D and trimming came from the DNA. The sample lists more than 50,000 clones, nearly 90% occurring once. The CDR3 is 15 residues long. The junction had 5 bases not matched to a gene; V was cut back by 2 bases and J by 6 bases. Germline values: CDR1 SGHRS, CDR2 YFSETQ. The receptor was isolated from a man in his sixties with active COVID-19. Input material: peripheral blood. The gene calls are TRBV5-1 and TRBJ1-3, with 10 bases that match TRBD1. Here the CDR3 reads CASSLSTGGENTIYF. CDR3 in DNA: TGCGCCAGCAGCTTATCGACAGGGGGCGAAAACACCATATATTTT. The complete variable domain, with remaining parts taken from reference TRBV5-1 and TRBJ1-3, reads KAGVTQTPRYLIKTRGQQVTLSCSPISGHRSVSWYQQTPGQGLQFLFEYFSETQRNKGNFPGRFSGRQFSNSRSEMNVSTLELGDSALYLCASSLSTGGENTIYFGEGSWLTVV.